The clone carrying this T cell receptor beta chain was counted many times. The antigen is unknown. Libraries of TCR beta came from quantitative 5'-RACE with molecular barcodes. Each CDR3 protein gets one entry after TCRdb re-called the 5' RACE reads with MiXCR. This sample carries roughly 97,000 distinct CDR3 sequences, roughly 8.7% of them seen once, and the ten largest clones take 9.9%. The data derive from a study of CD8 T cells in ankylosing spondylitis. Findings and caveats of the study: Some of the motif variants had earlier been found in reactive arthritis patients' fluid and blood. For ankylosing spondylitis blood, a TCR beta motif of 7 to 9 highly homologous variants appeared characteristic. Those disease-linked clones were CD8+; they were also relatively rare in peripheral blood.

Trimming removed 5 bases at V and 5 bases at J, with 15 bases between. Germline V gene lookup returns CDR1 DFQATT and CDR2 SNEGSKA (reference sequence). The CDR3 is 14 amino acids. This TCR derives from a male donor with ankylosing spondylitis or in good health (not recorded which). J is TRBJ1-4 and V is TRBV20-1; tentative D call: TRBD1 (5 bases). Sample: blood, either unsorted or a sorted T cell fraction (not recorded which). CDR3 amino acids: CSAPLRGFNEKLFF. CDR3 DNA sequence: TGCAGTGCTCCACTCCGGGGCTTCAATGAAAAACTGTTTTTT.